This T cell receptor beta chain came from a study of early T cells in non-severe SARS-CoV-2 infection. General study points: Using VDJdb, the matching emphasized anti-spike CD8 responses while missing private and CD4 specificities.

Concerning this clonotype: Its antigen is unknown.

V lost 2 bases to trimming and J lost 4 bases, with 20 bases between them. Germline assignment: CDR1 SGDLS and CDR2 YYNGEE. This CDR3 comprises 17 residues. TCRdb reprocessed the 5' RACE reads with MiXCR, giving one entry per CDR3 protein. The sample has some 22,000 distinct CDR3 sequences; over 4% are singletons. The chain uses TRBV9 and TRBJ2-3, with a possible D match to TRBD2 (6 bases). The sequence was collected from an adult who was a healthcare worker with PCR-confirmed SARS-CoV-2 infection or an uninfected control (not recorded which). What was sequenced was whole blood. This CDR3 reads CASSVPRDGHGADTQYF. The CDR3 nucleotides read TGTGCCAGCAGCGTGCCGCGGGACGGTCATGGGGCAGATACGCAGTATTTT.